This T cell receptor beta chain originates from a study of blood T cells in healthy people across ages. Study-wide points: Any conclusive comparison of naive versus antigen-experienced cells was prevented by using unsorted PBMCs.

This clonotype was counted a few times. Its antigen is unidentified. The J segment lost 8 bases and the V segment lost 5 bases, leaving 5 bases of the junction unmatched. The CDR3 covers 14 residues. Germline lookup yields CDR1 DFQATT and CDR2 SNEGSKA (reference sequence). Primers used in a second PCR of about 7 to 12 cycles were a sample-barcoded 5' primer and a J-beta primer mix. TCRdb independently ran MiXCR on the 5' RACE reads; one entry per CDR3 protein. The data contain about 730,000 distinct CDR3 sequences, 35% to 45% of them singletons. The genes are TRBV20-1 and TRBJ2-1, with 14 bases identical to TRBD2. The sequencing sample was made of blood. The clonotype was recovered from a woman aged 55-69 years in good health. CDR3 DNA: TGCAGTGCTCAAGCGACTAGCGGGAGGGATGAGCAGTTCTTC. It yields the protein CSAQATSGRDEQFF.